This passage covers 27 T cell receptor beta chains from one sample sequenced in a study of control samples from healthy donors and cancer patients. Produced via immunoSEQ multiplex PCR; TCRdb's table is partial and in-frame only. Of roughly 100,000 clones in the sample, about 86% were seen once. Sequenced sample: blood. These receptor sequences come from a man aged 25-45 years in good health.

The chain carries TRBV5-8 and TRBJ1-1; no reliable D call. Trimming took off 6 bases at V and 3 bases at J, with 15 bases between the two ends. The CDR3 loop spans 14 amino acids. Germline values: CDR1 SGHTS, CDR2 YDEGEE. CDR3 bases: TGTGCCAGCATTCCCCGTCGGGTGTACACTGAAGCTTTCTTT. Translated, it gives CASIPRRVYTEAFF. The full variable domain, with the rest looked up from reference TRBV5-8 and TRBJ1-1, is EAGVTQSPTHLIKTRGQQATLRCSPISGHTSVYWYQQALGLGLQFLLWYDEGEERNRGNFPPRFSGRQFPNYSSELNVNALELEDSALYLCASIPRRVYTEAFFGQGTRLTVV.

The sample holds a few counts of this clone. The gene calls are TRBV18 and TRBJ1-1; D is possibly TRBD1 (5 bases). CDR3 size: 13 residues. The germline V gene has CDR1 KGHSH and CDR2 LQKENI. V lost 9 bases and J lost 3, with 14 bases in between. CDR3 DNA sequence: TGTGCCAGTTCAGCAGGGAGGGACACTGAAGCTTTCTTT. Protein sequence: CASSAGRDTEAFF.

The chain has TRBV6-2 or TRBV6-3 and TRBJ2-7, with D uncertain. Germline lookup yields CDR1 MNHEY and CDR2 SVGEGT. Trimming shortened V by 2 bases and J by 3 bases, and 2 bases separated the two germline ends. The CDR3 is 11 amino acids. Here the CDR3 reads CASSYLYEQYF. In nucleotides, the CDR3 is TGTGCCAGCAGTTACCTCTACGAGCAGTACTTC.

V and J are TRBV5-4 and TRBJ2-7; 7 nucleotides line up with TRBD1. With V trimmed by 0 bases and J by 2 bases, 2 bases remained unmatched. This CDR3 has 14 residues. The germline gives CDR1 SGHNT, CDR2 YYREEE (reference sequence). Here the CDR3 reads CASSLGTGTYEQYF. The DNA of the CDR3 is TGTGCCAGCAGCTTGGGGACAGGAACCTACGAGCAGTACTTC.

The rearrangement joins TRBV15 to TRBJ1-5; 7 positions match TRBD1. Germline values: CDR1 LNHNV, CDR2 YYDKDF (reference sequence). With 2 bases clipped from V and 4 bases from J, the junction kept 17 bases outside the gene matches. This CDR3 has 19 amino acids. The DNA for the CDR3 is TGTGCCACCAGCAGAAACGCACAGGGGATTCCTTTGGAGAATCAGCCCCAGCATTTT. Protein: CATSRNAQGIPLENQPQHF. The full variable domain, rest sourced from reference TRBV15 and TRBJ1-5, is DAMVIQNPRYQVTQFGKPVTLSCSQTLNHNVMYWYQQKSSQAPKLLFHYYDKDFNNEADTPDNFQSRRPNTSFCFLDIRSPGLGDTAMYLCATSRNAQGIPLENQPQHFGDGTRLSIL.

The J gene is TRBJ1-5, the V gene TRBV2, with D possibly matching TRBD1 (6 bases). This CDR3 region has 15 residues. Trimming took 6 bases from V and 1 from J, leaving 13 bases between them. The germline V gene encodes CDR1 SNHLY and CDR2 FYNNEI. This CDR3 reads CASSGIGQSNQPQHF. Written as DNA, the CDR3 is TGTGCCAGCAGCGGGATTGGACAGAGCAATCAGCCCCAGCATTTT.

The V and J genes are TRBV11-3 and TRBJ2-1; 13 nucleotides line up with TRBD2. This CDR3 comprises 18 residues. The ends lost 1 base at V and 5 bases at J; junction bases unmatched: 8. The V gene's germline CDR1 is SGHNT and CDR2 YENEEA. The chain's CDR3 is CASSLGLLAGGLDNEQFF. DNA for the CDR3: TGTGCCAGCAGCTTAGGCTTACTAGCGGGAGGGCTCGACAATGAGCAGTTCTTC.

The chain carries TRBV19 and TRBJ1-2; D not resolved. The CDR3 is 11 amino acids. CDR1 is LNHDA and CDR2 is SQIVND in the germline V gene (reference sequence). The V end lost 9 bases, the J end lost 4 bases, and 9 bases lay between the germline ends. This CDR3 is CASLTFYGYTF. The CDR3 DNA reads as TGTGCCAGCCTAACGTTCTATGGCTACACCTTC.

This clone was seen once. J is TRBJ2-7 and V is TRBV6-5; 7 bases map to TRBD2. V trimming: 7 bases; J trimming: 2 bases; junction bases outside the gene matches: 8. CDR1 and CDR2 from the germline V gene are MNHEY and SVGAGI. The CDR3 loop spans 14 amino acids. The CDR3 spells CASTWGGGAYEQYF. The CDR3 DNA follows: TGTGCCAGCACCTGGGGCGGGGGAGCCTACGAGCAGTACTTC.

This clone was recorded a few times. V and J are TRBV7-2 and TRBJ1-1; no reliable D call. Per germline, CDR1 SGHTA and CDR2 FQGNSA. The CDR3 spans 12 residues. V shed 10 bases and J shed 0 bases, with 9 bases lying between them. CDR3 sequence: CATTLMNTEAFF. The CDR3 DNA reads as TGTGCCACGACCCTGATGAACACTGAAGCTTTCTTT.

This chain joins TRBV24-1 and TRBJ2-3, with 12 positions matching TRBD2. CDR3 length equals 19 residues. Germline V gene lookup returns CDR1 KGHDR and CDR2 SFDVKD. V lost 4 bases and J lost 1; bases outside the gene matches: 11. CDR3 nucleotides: TGTGCCACCAGTGAAGAACTAGCGGGAGGACCACTGGGCACAGATACGCAGTATTTT. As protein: CATSEELAGGPLGTDTQYF.

The DNA for the CDR3 is TGCAGCGTTAATACCGGACAGGGGGAAGCTTTCTTT. This encodes CSVNTGQGEAFF. The chain recombines TRBV29-1 with TRBJ1-1; 9 bases are shared with TRBD1. Germline CDR1 and CDR2: SQVTM and ANQGSEA. The CDR3 is 12 residues long. V shed 5 bases, J shed 8 bases, and the junction held 6 bases outside the gene matches. Looking up the rest from reference TRBV29-1 and TRBJ1-1 gives the full variable domain: SAVISQKPSRDICQRGTSLTIQCQVDSQVTMMFWYRQQPGQSLTLIATANQGSEATYESGFVIDKFPISRPNLTFSTLTVSNMSPEDSSIYLCSVNTGQGEAFFGQGTRLTVV.

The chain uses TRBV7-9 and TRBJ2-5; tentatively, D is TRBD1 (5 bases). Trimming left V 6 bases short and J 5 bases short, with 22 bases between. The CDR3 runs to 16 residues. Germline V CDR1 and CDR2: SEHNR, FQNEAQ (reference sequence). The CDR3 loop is CASRPVWGRDFETQYF. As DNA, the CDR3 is TGTGCCAGCAGACCAGTCTGGGGCAGGGATTTTGAGACCCAGTACTTC.

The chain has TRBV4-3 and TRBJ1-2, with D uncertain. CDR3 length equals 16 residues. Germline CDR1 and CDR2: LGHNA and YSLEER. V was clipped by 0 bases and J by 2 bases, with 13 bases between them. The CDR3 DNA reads TGCGCCAGCAGCCAAGATTCAGGACGGTCAAACTATGGCTACACCTTC. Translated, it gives CASSQDSGRSNYGYTF.

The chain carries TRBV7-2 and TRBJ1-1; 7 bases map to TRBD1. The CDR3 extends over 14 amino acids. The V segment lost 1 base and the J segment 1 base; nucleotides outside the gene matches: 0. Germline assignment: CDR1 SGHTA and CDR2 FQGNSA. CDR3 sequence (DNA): TGTGCCAGCAGCTTAGGGACAGGGAACACTGAAGCTTTCTTT. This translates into CASSLGTGNTEAFF.

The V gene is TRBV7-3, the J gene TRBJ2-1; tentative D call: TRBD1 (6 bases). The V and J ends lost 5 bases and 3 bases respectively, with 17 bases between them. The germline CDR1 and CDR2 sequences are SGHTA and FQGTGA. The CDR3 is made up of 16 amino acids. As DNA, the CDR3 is TGTGCCAGCAGCCCCCGGGGCAGGGGAATCTACAATGAGCAGTTCTTC. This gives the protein CASSPRGRGIYNEQFF.

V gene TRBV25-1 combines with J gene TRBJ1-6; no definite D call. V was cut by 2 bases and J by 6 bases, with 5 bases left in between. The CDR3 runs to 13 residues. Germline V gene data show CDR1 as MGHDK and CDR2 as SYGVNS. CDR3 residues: CASSEQPNSPLHF. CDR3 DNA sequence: TGTGCCAGCAGTGAACAGCCTAATTCACCCCTCCACTTT.

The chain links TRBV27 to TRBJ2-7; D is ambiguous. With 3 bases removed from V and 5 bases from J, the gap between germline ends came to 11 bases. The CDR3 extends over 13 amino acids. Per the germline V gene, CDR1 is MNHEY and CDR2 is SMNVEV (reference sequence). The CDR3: CASSFAQFHEQYF. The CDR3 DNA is TGTGCCAGCAGTTTTGCACAGTTCCACGAGCAGTACTTC.

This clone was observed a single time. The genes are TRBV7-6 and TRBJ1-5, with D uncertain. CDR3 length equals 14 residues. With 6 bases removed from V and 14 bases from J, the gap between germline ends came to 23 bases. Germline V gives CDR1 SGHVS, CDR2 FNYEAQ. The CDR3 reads CASSTAGSPVGEHF. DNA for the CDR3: TGTGCCAGCAGTACCGCAGGTAGTCCAGTTGGTGAGCATTTT.

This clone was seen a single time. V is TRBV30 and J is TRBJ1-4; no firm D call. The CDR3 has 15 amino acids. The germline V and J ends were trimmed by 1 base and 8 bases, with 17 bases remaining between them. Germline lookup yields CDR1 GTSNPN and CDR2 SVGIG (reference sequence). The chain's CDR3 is CAWSAPGASNEKLFF. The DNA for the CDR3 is TGTGCCTGGAGTGCACCGGGAGCATCGAACGAAAAACTGTTTTTT.

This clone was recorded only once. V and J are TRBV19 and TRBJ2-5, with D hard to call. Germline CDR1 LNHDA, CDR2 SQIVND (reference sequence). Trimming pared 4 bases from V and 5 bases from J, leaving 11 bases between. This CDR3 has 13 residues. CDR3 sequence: CASSTTDGETQYF. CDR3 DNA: TGTGCCAGTAGTACCACGGACGGGGAGACCCAGTACTTC.

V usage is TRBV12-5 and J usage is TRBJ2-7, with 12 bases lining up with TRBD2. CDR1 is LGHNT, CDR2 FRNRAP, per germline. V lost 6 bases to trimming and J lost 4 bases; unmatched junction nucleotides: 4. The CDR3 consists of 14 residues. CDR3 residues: CASGTGTSGYEQYF. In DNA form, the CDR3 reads TGTGCTAGTGGAACCGGGACTAGCGGGTACGAGCAGTACTTC.

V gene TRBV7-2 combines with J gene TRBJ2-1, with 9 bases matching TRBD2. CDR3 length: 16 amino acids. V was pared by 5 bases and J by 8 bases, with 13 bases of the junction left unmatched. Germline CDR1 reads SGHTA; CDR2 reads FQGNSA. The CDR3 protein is CASSPPLAGGDDEQFF. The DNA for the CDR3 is TGTGCCAGCAGCCCCCCTTTGGCGGGAGGGGACGATGAGCAGTTCTTC.

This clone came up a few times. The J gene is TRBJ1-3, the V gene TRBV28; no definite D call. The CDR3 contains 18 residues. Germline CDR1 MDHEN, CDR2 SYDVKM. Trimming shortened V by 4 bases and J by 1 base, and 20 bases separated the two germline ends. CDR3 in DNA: TGTGCCAGCAGTTCCCCCGGGTGGGGTTCGGCGTCTGGAAACACCATATATTTT. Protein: CASSSPGWGSASGNTIYF.

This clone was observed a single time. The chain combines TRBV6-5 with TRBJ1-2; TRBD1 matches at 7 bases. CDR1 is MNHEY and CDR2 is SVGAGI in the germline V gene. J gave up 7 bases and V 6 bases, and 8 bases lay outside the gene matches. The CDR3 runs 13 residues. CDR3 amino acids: CASSRDRVGGYTF. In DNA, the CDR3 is TGTGCCAGCAGCCGCGACAGGGTCGGTGGCTACACCTTC.

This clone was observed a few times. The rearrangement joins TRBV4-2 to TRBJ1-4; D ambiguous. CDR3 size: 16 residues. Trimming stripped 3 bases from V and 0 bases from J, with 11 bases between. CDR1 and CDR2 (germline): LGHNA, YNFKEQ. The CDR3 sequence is CASSQRQVSTNEKLFF. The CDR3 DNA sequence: TGTGCCAGCAGCCAGCGTCAAGTGTCAACTAATGAAAAACTGTTTTTT.

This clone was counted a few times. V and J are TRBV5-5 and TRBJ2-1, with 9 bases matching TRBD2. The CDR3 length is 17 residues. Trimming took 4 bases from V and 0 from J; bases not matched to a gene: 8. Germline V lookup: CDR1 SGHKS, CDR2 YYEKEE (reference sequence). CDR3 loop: CASSRVGAGGSYNEQFF. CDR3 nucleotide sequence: TGTGCCAGCAGCCGGGTAGGAGCGGGAGGCTCCTACAATGAGCAGTTCTTC. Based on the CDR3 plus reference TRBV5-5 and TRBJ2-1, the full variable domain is DAGVTQSPTHLIKTRGQQVTLRCSPISGHKSVSWYQQVLGQGPQFIFQYYEKEERGRGNFPDRFSARQFPNYSSELNVNALLLGDSALYLCASSRVGAGGSYNEQFFGPGTRLTVL.